This passage covers 24 T cell receptor beta chains from one sample sequenced in a study of regulatory and conventional T cells in RAG deficiency (dated by TCRdb to 2017 to 2019). Before genomic DNA extraction, regulatory T cells were purified from blood as CD4+CD25-high CD127-low cells. To prepare the library, the immunoSEQ multiplex PCR assay was applied. Not all clones reach the TCRdb copy of this immuneACCESS table, which keeps in-frame sequences only. Checked studies attribute under half of the gap to unresolved V genes and leave the rest unexplained. A total of about 28,000 clones appear in this sample, 75% to 95% of them only once. Of the sample, around 0.79% is held by the ten largest clones. These sequences were also reported in another study, on regulatory T cells. That second publication adds: The multiplex PCR used 52 forward TRBV primers and 13 reverse TRBJ primers, with assay-based and computational corrections for amplification bias.

What was sequenced was Tregs sorted from blood. The source of these receptors is a human donor in good health.

The rearrangement uses TRBV28 and TRBJ1-4; TRBD1 might be the D (5 bases). Germline V gene lookup returns CDR1 MDHEN and CDR2 SYDVKM. The ends were cut back, 6 bases at V and 5 bases at J, with 22 bases in the middle. The CDR3 loop spans 17 amino acids. The CDR3 nucleotides are TGTGCCAGCAGCCCCTTCCCGGGGAGGGAGGGGAATGAAAAACTGTTTTTT. Translating it yields CASSPFPGREGNEKLFF.

The genes are TRBV18 and TRBJ1-2, with D perhaps TRBD1 (5 bases). With 3 bases removed from V and 7 bases from J, the gap between germline ends came to 12 bases. Looked up from germline, CDR1 is KGHSH and CDR2 is LQKENI. The CDR3 has 13 amino acids. CDR3 sequence: CASSPTDGAGYTF. The DNA for the CDR3 is TGTGCCAGCTCACCTACGGATGGGGCTGGCTACACCTTC.

The chain combines TRBV4-2 with TRBJ1-3; a possible D gene is TRBD1 (5 bases). Trimming cost V 1 base and J 0 bases, with 10 bases left between them. Per germline, CDR1 LGHNA and CDR2 YNFKEQ. The CDR3 is 16 amino acids. The CDR3 sequence is CASSQVQGGSGNTIYF. CDR3 in DNA: TGTGCCAGCAGCCAAGTCCAGGGAGGCTCTGGAAACACCATATATTTT.

The CDR3 bases are TGTGCCAGTAGTACCTGGACAGATAATTCACCCCTCCACTTT. Its protein product is CASSTWTDNSPLHF. The chain joins TRBV19 to TRBJ1-6, with TRBD1 as a possible D gene (6 bases). The CDR3 runs to 14 residues. Trimming cost V 4 bases and J 5 bases, with 9 bases left between them. Looked up from germline, CDR1 is LNHDA and CDR2 is SQIVND (reference sequence).

This clone has just one count. This chain joins TRBV11-3 and TRBJ2-5; 8 bases are shared with TRBD1. CDR1 SGHNT and CDR2 YENEEA come from the germline V gene. V gave up 5 bases and J gave up 4 bases; unmatched junction bases: 9. The CDR3 runs 15 residues. The CDR3: CASSPGTGRPETQYF. Here the CDR3 DNA reads TGTGCCAGCAGCCCCGGGACAGGTCGCCCAGAGACCCAGTACTTC.

J is TRBJ2-7 and V is TRBV9; 9 nucleotides line up with TRBD1. Germline trimming cut 4 bases from V and 7 bases from J; bases unmatched to any gene: 9. The V gene's germline CDR1 is SGDLS and CDR2 YYNGEE. This CDR3 region has 14 residues. CDR3 region: CASSFRDRAEEQYF. The DNA for the CDR3 is TGTGCCAGCAGCTTCCGGGACAGGGCGGAGGAGCAGTACTTC.

Remarks on this clone: The same CDR3 arises from other DNA sequences in this sample as well. The chain employs TRBV20-1 and TRBJ1-1, with D unresolved. Trimming cost V 3 bases and J 5 bases, with 4 bases left between them. Germline CDR1 reads DFQATT; CDR2 reads SNEGSKA (reference sequence). The CDR3 runs to 10 residues. The DNA of the CDR3 is TGCAGTGCTAGGGTGACTGAAGCTTTCTTT. Translation: CSARVTEAFF.

There are a few counts of this clone. V is TRBV19 and J is TRBJ1-5; no clear D. The V and J ends lost 3 bases and 5 bases respectively, with 11 bases between them. This CDR3 spans 14 amino acids. Germline V gives CDR1 LNHDA, CDR2 SQIVND (reference sequence). The CDR3 spells CASSILQQYQPQHF. CDR3 DNA: TGTGCCAGTAGTATTCTGCAGCAATATCAGCCCCAGCATTTT. Combining the CDR3 with reference TRBV19 and TRBJ1-5 gives the whole variable domain DGGITQSPKYLFRKEGQNVTLSCEQNLNHDAMYWYRQDPGQGLRLIYYSQIVNDFQKGDIAEGYSVSREKKESFPLTVTSAQKNPTAFYLCASSILQQYQPQHFGDGTRLSIL.

The chain has TRBV5-1 and TRBJ1-1, with 7 bases lining up with TRBD1. This CDR3 has 15 residues. V lost 2 bases, J lost 1 base, and 5 bases stayed unmatched. Germline lookup yields CDR1 SGHRS and CDR2 YFSETQ. CDR3 bases: TGCGCCAGCAGCTTTGGACAGGCGGGGAACACTGAAGCTTTCTTT. It translates to CASSFGQAGNTEAFF.

The chain employs TRBV7-9 and TRBJ2-5, with 7 bases aligning to TRBD1. Unmatched junction bases numbered 22, after V lost 6 bases and J lost 9 bases. Germline CDR1 reads SEHNR; CDR2 reads FQNEAQ (reference sequence). There are 17 residues in the CDR3. CDR3: CASSPTRGQDRLGAQYF. CDR3 coding DNA: TGTGCCAGCAGTCCAACGAGGGGGCAGGATCGTCTTGGGGCCCAGTACTTC.

The V gene is TRBV9, the J gene TRBJ1-2; D is possibly TRBD1 (6 bases). Germline V gene sequence: CDR1 SGDLS, CDR2 YYNGEE. Trimming removed 2 bases from V and 2 bases from J, with 10 bases in between. The CDR3 loop spans 14 amino acids. The CDR3 reads CASSVGGLNYGYTF. CDR3 DNA sequence: TGTGCCAGCAGCGTGGGGGGGCTGAACTATGGCTACACCTTC.

The chain has TRBV6-5 and TRBJ1-3; D is undetermined. The CDR3 totals 14 residues. The V and J ends lost 4 bases and 5 bases respectively, with 12 bases between them. The germline V gene has CDR1 MNHEY and CDR2 SVGAGI. CDR3 nucleotides: TGTGCCAGCAGTTTCTTAGGCGGAAGAAACACCATATATTTT. As protein: CASSFLGGRNTIYF.

The chain uses TRBV5-6 and TRBJ1-4; D call uncertain. The V gene's germline CDR1 is SGHDT and CDR2 YYEEEE. There are 16 residues in the CDR3. V was pared by 4 bases and J by 11 bases, with 24 bases between. DNA of the CDR3: TGTGCCAGCAGCCCCTCGGCCGTCCCCGGTGGTGGGAAACTGTTTTTT. Amino acid sequence: CASSPSAVPGGGKLFF. The full variable domain, completed using reference TRBV5-6 and TRBJ1-4, is DAGVTQSPTHLIKTRGQQVTLRCSPKSGHDTVSWYQQALGQGPQFIFQYYEEEERQRGNFPDRFSGHQFPNYSSELNVNALLLGDSALYLCASSPSAVPGGGKLFFGSGTQLSVL.

The J gene is TRBJ2-1, the V gene TRBV7-6, with 8 bases matching TRBD2. The CDR3 loop spans 16 amino acids. CDR1 is SGHVS, CDR2 FNYEAQ, per germline. With V trimmed by 2 bases and J by 0 bases, 3 bases remained unmatched. The CDR3 here is CASSLLRGASYNEQFF. The CDR3 DNA follows: TGTGCCAGCAGCTTATTGCGGGGGGCCTCCTACAATGAGCAGTTCTTC.

This clone is a singleton in its sample. The chain joins TRBV5-6 to TRBJ1-1; D may be TRBD1 (6 bases). Germline CDR1 reads SGHDT; CDR2 reads YYEEEE. V gave up 0 bases and J gave up 10 bases, with 13 bases separating them. The CDR3 contains 13 residues. CDR3 bases: TGTGCCAGCAGCTTGGTCCTGGGGGCTGGAGCTTTCTTT. Its translation: CASSLVLGAGAFF.

This CDR3 reads CASSESYRVLDTQYF. The CDR3 DNA reads TGTGCCAGCAGTGAATCATACAGGGTATTGGATACGCAGTATTTT. The rearrangement joins TRBV25-1 to TRBJ2-3; TRBD1 is a possible D gene (6 bases). This CDR3 spans 15 amino acids. Looked up from germline, CDR1 is MGHDK and CDR2 is SYGVNS. V was pared by 1 base and J by 6 bases, with 14 bases between.

This clone appeared once. The genes are TRBV7-4 and TRBJ1-5, with 8 bases that match TRBD1. Germline assignment: CDR1 SGHVT and CDR2 SQSDAQ. CDR3 length: 18 residues. The trim removed 5 bases at V and 5 bases at J, leaving 17 bases unmatched. CDR3 sequence: CASSIMSFGQGWDQPQHF. The CDR3 DNA reads as TGTGCCAGCAGCATTATGTCCTTCGGACAGGGATGGGATCAGCCCCAGCATTTT.

The V gene is TRBV4-1, the J gene TRBJ2-2, with TRBD1 identical over 7 bases. CDR3 length: 16 amino acids. The V gene end was trimmed by 4 bases and the J gene end by 2 bases; junction bases not matched to a gene: 7. The germline gives CDR1 MGHRA, CDR2 YSYEKL. The CDR3 spells CASSLLTGRNTGELFF. The CDR3 DNA reads TGCGCCAGCAGCCTACTGACAGGGCGAAACACCGGGGAGCTGTTTTTT.

V gene TRBV6-1 combines with J gene TRBJ2-2; D unclear. This CDR3 contains 13 residues. V was shortened by 8 bases and J by 2 bases, with 9 bases between the two germline ends. The germline V gene encodes CDR1 MNHNS and CDR2 SASEGT. The CDR3 is CASETTNTGELFF. CDR3 in DNA: TGTGCCAGCGAGACAACAAACACCGGGGAGCTGTTTTTT.

The chain has TRBV7-3 and TRBJ2-1; D tentatively fits TRBD1 or TRBD2 (5 bases each). This CDR3 is 14 amino acids long. V gave up 2 bases and J gave up 5 bases, with 10 bases separating them. Germline values: CDR1 SGHTA, CDR2 FQGTGA. The CDR3 protein is CASSLGTTNNEQFF. CDR3 bases: TGTGCCAGCAGCTTAGGGACGACAAACAATGAGCAGTTCTTC.

V usage is TRBV6-4 and J usage is TRBJ2-3; the D gene is possibly TRBD1 (6 bases). V was trimmed by 6 bases and J by 3 bases, leaving 10 bases between them. Germline CDR1 is MRHNA and CDR2 is SNTAGT. There are 13 residues in the CDR3. The CDR3 loop is CASRKQGTDTQYF. DNA for the CDR3: TGTGCCAGCAGAAAACAGGGAACAGATACGCAGTATTTT.

The V call is TRBV6-4, the J call TRBJ2-2; D is perhaps TRBD1 or TRBD2 (6 bases each). Germline V gene data show CDR1 as MRHNA and CDR2 as SNTAGT. V lost 2 bases and J 2 bases, leaving 18 bases between the germline ends. There are 18 residues in the CDR3. CDR3 sequence: CASSDDPLGGTNTGELFF. Written as DNA, the CDR3 is TGTGCCAGCAGTGACGATCCTCTTGGGGGGACAAACACCGGGGAGCTGTTTTTT.

The rearrangement joins TRBV5-5 to TRBJ2-4, with TRBD2 matching 7 bases. Per the germline V gene, CDR1 is SGHKS and CDR2 is YYEKEE (reference sequence). V lost 1 base, J lost 8 bases, and 6 bases stayed unmatched. This CDR3 is built from 14 residues. In DNA, the CDR3 is TGTGCCAGCAGCTTGCTCAGGGAGGGTGACATTCAGTACTTC. It codes for CASSLLREGDIQYF.

The chain uses TRBV6-5 and TRBJ1-5, with D possibly TRBD1 on 6 matching bases. The CDR3 loop spans 15 amino acids. V lost 6 bases and J lost 4, with 16 bases in between. The V gene's germline CDR1 is MNHEY and CDR2 SVGAGI. The CDR3 sequence: CASSYTGHPNQPQHF. DNA of the CDR3: TGTGCCAGCAGCTATACAGGGCATCCAAATCAGCCCCAGCATTTT.